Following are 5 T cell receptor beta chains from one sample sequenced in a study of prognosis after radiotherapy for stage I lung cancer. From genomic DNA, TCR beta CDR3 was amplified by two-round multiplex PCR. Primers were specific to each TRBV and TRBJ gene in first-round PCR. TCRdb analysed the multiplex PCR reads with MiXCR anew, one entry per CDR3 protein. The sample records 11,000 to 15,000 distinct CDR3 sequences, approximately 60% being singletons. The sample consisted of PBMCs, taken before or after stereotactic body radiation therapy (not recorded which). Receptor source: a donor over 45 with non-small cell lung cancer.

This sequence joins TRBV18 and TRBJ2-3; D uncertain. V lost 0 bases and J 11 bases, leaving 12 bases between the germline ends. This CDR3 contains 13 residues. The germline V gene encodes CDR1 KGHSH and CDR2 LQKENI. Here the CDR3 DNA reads TGTGCCAGCTCACCACCAAGTGACCGCAAGCAGTATTTT. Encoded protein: CASSPPSDRKQYF.

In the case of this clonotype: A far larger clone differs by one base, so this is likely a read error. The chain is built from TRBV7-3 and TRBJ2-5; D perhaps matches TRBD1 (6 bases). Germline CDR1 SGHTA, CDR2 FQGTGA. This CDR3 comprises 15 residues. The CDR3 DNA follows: TGTGCTAGCAGCTTATATCCTACAGGGCAAGAGACCCAGTACTTC. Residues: CASSLYPTGQETQYF.

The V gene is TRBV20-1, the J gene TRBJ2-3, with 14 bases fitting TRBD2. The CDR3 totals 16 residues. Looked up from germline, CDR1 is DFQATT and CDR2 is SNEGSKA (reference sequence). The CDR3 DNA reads TGCAGCCCTAGCTGGGGACTAGCGGGAGTCACAGATACGCAGTATTTT. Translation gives CSPSWGLAGVTDTQYF.

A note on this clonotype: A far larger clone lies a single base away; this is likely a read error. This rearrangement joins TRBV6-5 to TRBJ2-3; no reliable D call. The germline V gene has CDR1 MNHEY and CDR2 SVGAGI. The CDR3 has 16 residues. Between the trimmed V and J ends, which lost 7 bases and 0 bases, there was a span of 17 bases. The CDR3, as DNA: TGTGCCAGCACCATGGTAACCTCAGTTAGCACAGATACGCAGTATTTT. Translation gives CASTMVTSVSTDTQYF.

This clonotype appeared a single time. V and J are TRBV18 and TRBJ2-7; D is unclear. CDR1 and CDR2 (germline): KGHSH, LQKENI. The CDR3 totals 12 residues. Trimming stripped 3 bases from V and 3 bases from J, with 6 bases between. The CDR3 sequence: CASSPAGYEQYF. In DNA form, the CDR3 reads TGTGCCAGCTCACCGGCAGGCTACGAGCAGTACTTC.